The following is a T cell receptor (beta chain) sequence with its context. Its antigen remains unidentified. V lost 6 bases and J lost 0, with 6 bases in between. CDR3 length equals 12 residues. Per the germline V gene, CDR1 is MNHNS and CDR2 is SASEGT. Cultured CD4+ T-cell DNA underwent Oncomine TCR Beta short-read sequencing. TCRdb called the PCR reads again in MiXCR, with one record for every CDR3 protein. The sample lists approximately 17,000 distinct CDR3 sequences, more than 55% occurring once. The data were obtained in a study of vaccination and CD4 T cells after COVID-19. Overall study context: The post-COVID sampling time was a median roughly 100 days after diagnosis, ranging from 35 to 161.

The treatment: approximately nine-day PBMC culture with coronavirus spike peptide pools or control peptides (ViraFEST assay). Fresh IL-2 medium was used to replace half of the medium on days 3 and 7. Sequencing was done on a sample of CD4+ T cells from blood, cultured in vitro. This sequence was found in a human donor who had recovered from COVID-19. V and J are TRBV6-1 and TRBJ2-7; D possibly matches TRBD1 or TRBD2 (5 bases each). The CDR3 DNA sequence: TGTGCCAGCAGGGGACCCTCCTACGAGCAGTACTTC. This codes for CASRGPSYEQYF.